These 16 T cell receptor beta chains share one sample of origin, sequenced in a study of T cells after yellow fever vaccination. TCRdb analysed the 5' RACE reads with MiXCR anew, one entry per CDR3 protein. The table includes 250,000 or so distinct CDR3 sequences, approximately 3.5% detected once. Specimen: PBMCs, collected 15 days after the yellow fever booster vaccination. These receptor sequences come from a man younger than 35 who received the YFV17D yellow fever vaccine.

In its sample, this clonotype was seen many times. The rearrangement links TRBV14 to TRBJ1-2; TRBD1 is a possible D gene (5 bases). V was trimmed by 3 bases and J by 8 bases, leaving 16 bases between them. This CDR3 is 14 amino acids long. The germline V gene encodes CDR1 SGHDN and CDR2 FVKESK. The CDR3 DNA reads TGTGCCAGCAGCCAGATGGGGGAGCGGAAAGGCTACACCTTC. Translated: CASSQMGERKGYTF.

This clonotype showed up many times. The chain is built from TRBV7-3 and TRBJ2-2, with no clear D. The CDR3 is 16 amino acids. Germline V gene lookup returns CDR1 SGHTA and CDR2 FQGTGA. The V gene lost 2 bases and the J gene lost 7 bases, with 17 bases spanning the gap. CDR3 DNA sequence: TGTGCCAGCAGCTTAGTATCATGGCAATTGGGCGGGGAGCTGTTTTTT. As protein: CASSLVSWQLGGELFF.

In this sample, this clonotype turned up many times. The V call is TRBV6-5, the J call TRBJ2-5; D is ambiguous. V lost 0 bases to trimming and J lost 4 bases, with 12 bases between them. The CDR3 is 15 residues long. Germline CDR1 is MNHEY and CDR2 is SVGAGI. CDR3 region: CASSYSGRTPETQYF. DNA of the CDR3: TGTGCCAGCAGTTACTCAGGACGAACTCCAGAGACCCAGTACTTC.

This clonotype was counted ten times or more. The chain carries TRBV6-6 and TRBJ1-1; a weak D match, TRBD1 (5 bases). The CDR3 is 14 residues long. CDR1 is MNHNY, CDR2 SVGAGI, per germline (reference sequence). The germline V and J ends were trimmed by 4 bases and 0 bases, with 9 bases remaining between them. In DNA form, the CDR3 reads TGTGCCAGCAGTTCTTGGGGGGTGAACACTGAAGCTTTCTTT. Residues: CASSSWGVNTEAFF.

This clonotype was counted at least ten times. This chain uses TRBV10-2 with TRBJ2-7, with D perhaps matching TRBD2 (6 bases). V dropped 4 bases and J dropped 0 bases, with 16 bases sitting between them. CDR3 size: 16 residues. Germline V gives CDR1 WSHSY, CDR2 SAAADI. CDR3: CASSVSGGASSYEQYF. The DNA of the CDR3 is TGCGCCAGCAGTGTTTCGGGCGGGGCCAGCTCCTACGAGCAGTACTTC.

This clonotype was picked up many times. The rearrangement joins TRBV29-1 to TRBJ1-1; 8 bases match TRBD1. Germline values: CDR1 SQVTM, CDR2 ANQGSEA. This CDR3 is built from 14 residues. J was trimmed by 4 bases and V by 7 bases; bases with no gene match: 11. In nucleotides, the CDR3 is TGCAGCGCGGGACTACAGGGGGACGGCACTGAAGCTTTCTTT. Encoded protein: CSAGLQGDGTEAFF.

Ten or more counts support this clonotype. This rearrangement joins TRBV11-2 to TRBJ2-3; no reliable D call. This CDR3 has 19 amino acids. CDR1 is SGHAT and CDR2 is FQNNGV in the germline V gene. With 1 base removed from V and 3 bases from J, the gap between germline ends came to 23 bases. The CDR3 is CASSLGLVRDSRLTDTQYF. The CDR3 nucleotides read TGTGCCAGCAGCTTAGGGCTAGTGAGAGATTCGAGGTTAACAGATACGCAGTATTTT. Full variable domain (remainder filled in from reference TRBV11-2 and TRBJ2-3): EAGVAQSPRYKIIEKRQSVAFWCNPISGHATLYWYQQILGQGPKLLIQFQNNGVVDDSQLPKDRFSAERLKGVDSTLKIQPAKLEDSAVYLCASSLGLVRDSRLTDTQYFGPGTRLTVL.

This clonotype has a count of ten or more. The chain recombines TRBV7-6 with TRBJ2-5; D is unclear. The ends were cut back, 6 bases at V and 2 bases at J, with 10 bases in the middle. The CDR3 extends over 13 amino acids. Germline lookup yields CDR1 SGHVS and CDR2 FNYEAQ. DNA for the CDR3: TGTGCCAGCAGGTTGGGCAGTCAAGAGACCCAGTACTTC. Its translation is CASRLGSQETQYF.

In its sample, this clonotype was seen many times. This chain joins TRBV4-1 and TRBJ1-2, with no clear D. The CDR3 covers 12 residues. Germline lookup yields CDR1 MGHRA and CDR2 YSYEKL. V lost 1 base and J lost 4, with 4 bases in between. The CDR3 DNA sequence: TGCGCCAGCAGCCAAGGGCTCTATGGCTACACCTTC. Amino acids: CASSQGLYGYTF.

This clonotype occurred many times. The chain carries TRBV2 and TRBJ2-1; unclear D gene. Germline CDR1 is SNHLY and CDR2 is FYNNEI. V was clipped by 2 bases and J by 4 bases, with 0 bases between them. This CDR3 spans 11 amino acids. As DNA, the CDR3 is TGTGCCAGCAGTGAATACAATGAGCAGTTCTTC. It encodes CASSEYNEQFF.

This clonotype was recorded a few times. The gene calls are TRBV12-3 or TRBV12-4 and TRBJ1-1, with D unresolved. V was shortened by 2 bases and J by 4 bases, with 11 bases between the two germline ends. This CDR3 has 14 amino acids. The CDR3 region has the DNA TGTGCCAGCAGTTTACCTTACACGGGCACTGAAGCTTTCTTT. Its translation: CASSLPYTGTEAFF.

This clonotype was counted at least ten times. The chain employs TRBV1 and TRBJ2-3; the table's D call TRBD2 went unverified against the DNA. TRBV1 is labeled a pseudogene. This CDR3 is built from 19 residues. DNA of the CDR3: TGCACCAGCAGCCTCAAGAGGGTGGTCCTAGCGGGGTTCACAGATACGCAGTATTTT. It encodes CTSSLKRVVLAGFTDTQYF.

This clonotype showed up many times. This rearrangement joins TRBV20-1 to TRBJ1-2; D is uncertain. V was trimmed by 0 bases and J by 1 base, leaving 15 bases between them. CDR1 is DFQATT, CDR2 SNEGSKA, per germline (reference sequence). CDR3 length: 16 amino acids. The CDR3 is CSARDHNPSLNYGYTF. The CDR3 DNA reads as TGCAGTGCTAGAGATCACAACCCCTCGCTTAACTATGGCTACACCTTC.

This clonotype appeared many times. This chain links TRBV12-3 or TRBV12-4 with TRBJ1-2; D ambiguous. This CDR3 has 16 residues. The ends were cut back, 5 bases at V and 5 bases at J, with 21 bases in the middle. DNA for the CDR3: TGTGCCAGCAGTCCCGCGCGGGCACCTCTGGGGTATGGCTACACCTTC. Encoded protein: CASSPARAPLGYGYTF.

In this sample, this clonotype turned up many times. The chain uses TRBV30 and TRBJ1-5; 7 nucleotides line up with TRBD1. Losses at the gene ends were 1 base for V and 3 bases for J; bases not matched to a gene: 3. Germline lookup yields CDR1 GTSNPN and CDR2 SVGIG (reference sequence). The CDR3 covers 14 residues. CDR3 loop: CAWSGDSNNQPQHF. The CDR3 region has the DNA TGTGCCTGGAGTGGGGACAGTAACAATCAGCCCCAGCATTTT.

This clonotype was counted many times. V usage is TRBV5-6 and J usage is TRBJ1-4, with D possibly being TRBD1 (5 bases). Germline CDR1 is SGHDT and CDR2 is YYEEEE. Trimming removed 4 bases from V and 5 bases from J, with 9 bases in between. The length of the CDR3 is 13 residues. CDR3 region: CASSRDGNEKLFF. The CDR3 nucleotides read TGTGCCAGCAGCCGGGACGGAAATGAAAAACTGTTTTTT.